A single sample gave rise to the 29 T cell receptor beta chains below, sequenced in a study of T cells in women clearing cervical HPV infection (dated by TCRdb to 2016 to 2019). Libraries came from the immunoSEQ multiplex PCR assay. Not all clones reach the TCRdb copy of this immuneACCESS table, which keeps in-frame sequences only. Checked studies attribute under half of the gap to unresolved V genes and leave the rest unexplained. The sample's table covers about 32,000 clones. The top ten constitute around 4% of the sample. Sample: blood buffy coat. Receptors originate from a woman between 18 and 70 years old with a cervical HPV16 infection that either progressed to CIN3+ or cleared (not recorded which).

Its frequency marks this clone as medium-sized (0.01 to 0.1%). The CDR3 extends 3 residues past the end of the read, so its final part is completed from the germline J gene. The chain joins TRBV5-4 to TRBJ1-4; unclear D gene. Germline-derived CDR1 and CDR2 are SGHNT and YYREEE (reference sequence). The CDR3 has 12 residues. V gave up 3 bases and J gave up 4 bases, with 4 bases separating them. CDR3 protein: CASSSNNEKLFF. The covered CDR3 bases are TGTGCCAGCAGCTCCAATAATGAAAAA. The full variable domain, its missing parts supplied by reference TRBV5-4 and TRBJ1-4, is ETGVTQSPTHLIKTRGQQVTLRCSSQSGHNTVSWYQQALGQGPQFIFQYYREEENGRGNFPPRFSGLQFPNYSSELNVNALELDDSALYLCASSSNNEKLFFGSGTQLSVL.

Of note for this clone: The read ends 3 residues early relative to the CDR3; the germline J gene fills the gap. The J gene is TRBJ1-2, the V gene TRBV7-7; D gene ambiguous. The length of the CDR3 is 16 residues. From germline, CDR1 is SSHAT and CDR2 FNYEAQ (reference sequence). CDR3 bases read: TGTGCCAGCAGCCCATGGACGCCTAGCTCCTACAATGAC. Protein sequence: CASSPWTPSSYND. The full CDR3 protein reads CASSPWTPSSYNDYTF. The variable domain in full, completed from reference TRBV7-7 and TRBJ1-2, reads GAGVSQSPRYKVTKRGQDVTLRCDPISSHATLYWYQQALGQGPEFLTYFNYEAQPDKSGLPSDRFSAERPEGSISTLTIQRTEQRDSAMYRCASSPWTPSSYNDYTFGSGTRLTVV.

On this clone: An end of the junction does not agree with germline; a read error may underlie this. With the read ending 3 residues before the CDR3 end, the germline J gene is used to fill in that end. Other DNA sequences in the same sample also yield this CDR3. The chain uses TRBV19 and TRBJ1-2; possible D gene TRBD1, 6 bases. This CDR3 is 14 amino acids long. The germline V gene encodes CDR1 LNHDA and CDR2 SQIVND (reference sequence). CDR3 loop: CASSIVRTDYGYTF. The CDR3 DNA, read in part, is TGTGCCAGTAGTATAGTAAGGACAGACTATGGA. The whole variable domain, filled in from reference TRBV19 and TRBJ1-2, reads DGGITQSPKYLFRKEGQNVTLSCEQNLNHDAMYWYRQDPGQGLRLIYYSQIVNDFQKGDIAEGYSVSREKKESFPLTVTSAQKNPTAFYLCASSIVRTDYGYTFGSGTRLTVV.

The CDR3 is CASTRELYNEQFF. CDR3 bases read: TGTGCCAGCACCCGCGAGTTATACAATGAG. The chain combines TRBV2 with TRBJ2-1, with unresolved D. The read comes to an end 3 residues before the CDR3 does, leaving the germline J gene to fill in the end. Trimming left V 7 bases short and J 4 bases short, with 11 bases between. CDR1 is SNHLY, CDR2 FYNNEI, per germline. The CDR3 runs 13 residues.

As concerns this clone: The CDR3 end falls 3 residues outside the read, so it is completed with the germline J gene. In the same sample, other DNA sequences code for this CDR3. The V gene is TRBV18, the J gene TRBJ2-7; D is possibly TRBD2 (5 bases). The CDR3 has 16 amino acids. Trimming removed 1 base at V and 6 bases at J, with 19 bases between. Germline V gives CDR1 KGHSH, CDR2 LQKENI. CDR3 amino acids: CASSPLPQARGLEQYF. CDR3 DNA (partial): TGTGCCAGCTCACCACTCCCTCAGGCCCGAGGGCTCGAG.

On this clone: The read terminates 3 residues ahead of where the CDR3 ends, so the germline J gene completes it. The chain combines TRBV5-6 with TRBJ2-3, with 8 bases fitting TRBD1. This CDR3 contains 15 residues. V trimming: 4 bases; J trimming: 6 bases; junction bases outside the gene matches: 10. CDR1 is SGHDT and CDR2 is YYEEEE in the germline V gene. The CDR3 is CASSQRQGAMDTQYF. The sequenced part of the CDR3 DNA is TGTGCCAGCAGCCAACGCCAGGGGGCGATGGATACG.

Concerning this clone: The read terminates 3 residues ahead of where the CDR3 ends, so the germline J gene completes it. This chain connects TRBV29-1 to TRBJ2-3; D ambiguous. CDR1 is SQVTM and CDR2 is ANQGSEA in the germline V gene. Trimming pared 8 bases from V and 6 bases from J, leaving 15 bases between. This CDR3 region has 12 residues. Partial CDR3 DNA: TGCAGCAACCAATTCGGGTCGGATACG. Translating gives CSNQFGSDT. The whole CDR3 sequence is CSNQFGSDTQYF.

Remarks on this clone: The CDR3 is cut off 3 residues early in the read; its end comes from the germline J gene. This chain joins TRBV6-1 and TRBJ2-3; D ambiguous. The CDR3 runs 15 residues. Per germline, CDR1 MNHNS and CDR2 SASEGT. The CDR3: CASSEVGRRNQPQYF. The sequenced CDR3 bases are TGTGCCAGCAGTGAAGTGGGCAGGCGCAATCAGCCG.

In regard to this clone: Coverage ceases 3 residues before the CDR3 finishes, and the germline J gene fills in the end. The chain carries TRBV28 and TRBJ2-1; 8 nucleotides agree with TRBD2. Trimming took 5 bases from V and 8 from J; bases not matched to a gene: 11. The CDR3 extends over 15 amino acids. Germline-derived CDR1 and CDR2 are MDHEN and SYDVKM. The CDR3 bases that were read are TGTGCCAGCAGTCCAGCGGGGGCCACCCCCGATGAG. The encoded protein is CASSPAGATPDE. The entire CDR3 is CASSPAGATPDEQFF.

In regard to this clone: An end of the junction does not agree with germline; a read error may underlie this. Read coverage stops 3 residues before the CDR3 terminus; the germline J gene supplies the remainder. The sample has other DNA sequences that encode this CDR3 too. The rearrangement joins TRBV10-3 to TRBJ1-3; 9 bases map to TRBD1. Germline CDR1 and CDR2: ENHRY and SYGVKD. The CDR3 sequence is 14 residues long. CDR3 sequence: CATGQGMAGNTIYF. Partial CDR3 DNA: TGTGCCACCGGACAGGGGATGGCTGGAAACACT.

In the case of this clone: The read comes to an end 3 residues before the CDR3 does, leaving the germline J gene to fill in the end. The rearrangement links TRBV18 to TRBJ1-3; D is unresolved. The germline V gene encodes CDR1 KGHSH and CDR2 LQKENI. The CDR3 consists of 15 residues. V dropped 6 bases and J dropped 0 bases, with 12 bases sitting between them. CDR3 DNA (partial): TGTGCCAGCTCCCCGATTGCGAGCTCTGGAAACACC. It codes for CASSPIASSGNT. The full-length CDR3 reads as CASSPIASSGNTIYF. Variable domain in full (rest from reference TRBV18 and TRBJ1-3): NAGVMQNPRHLVRRRGQEARLRCSPMKGHSHVYWYRQLPEEGLKFMVYLQKENIIDESGMPKERFSAEFPKEGPSILRIQQVVRGDSAAYFCASSPIASSGNTIYFGEGSWLTVV.

With respect to this clone: The CDR3 goes on 3 residues after the read ends, and that part is filled in from the germline J gene. V and J are TRBV20-1 and TRBJ2-7, with 8 bases that match TRBD1. Germline CDR1 is DFQATT and CDR2 is SNEGSKA (reference sequence). CDR3 size: 14 residues. V lost 7 bases to trimming and J lost 4 bases; unmatched junction nucleotides: 12. The CDR3 protein is CSVSPGQGPYEQYF. The sequenced part of the CDR3 DNA is TGCAGTGTCAGTCCTGGACAGGGTCCATACGAG.

Points on this clone: The read is 3 residues too short to cover the CDR3 end, so that end is filled in from the germline J gene. V is TRBV7-2 and J is TRBJ2-3; TRBD2 might be the D (6 bases). V was cut by 6 bases and J by 2 bases, with 15 bases left in between. Germline values: CDR1 SGHTA, CDR2 FQGNSA. The CDR3 is made up of 15 amino acids. The CDR3 is CASRRDSGNTDTQYF. The CDR3 bases that were read are TGTGCCAGCAGAAGGGACTCAGGGAACACAGATACG.

In the case of this clone: Coverage ceases 3 residues before the CDR3 finishes, and the germline J gene fills in the end. The chain couples TRBV11-2 to TRBJ1-5, with D perhaps matching TRBD1 (5 bases). Trimming took off 3 bases at V and 4 bases at J, with 10 bases between the two ends. CDR1 is SGHAT and CDR2 is FQNNGV in the germline V gene. The CDR3 contains 14 residues. The CDR3 reads CASSFPGSNQPQHF. CDR3 DNA (partial): TGTGCCAGCAGCTTTCCAGGGAGTAATCAGCCC.

Incomplete CDR3 DNA: TGTGCCAGCAGCCCCCAGACAGGGACGGGGGAAAAA. Protein product: CASSPQTGTGEK. The full CDR3 reads CASSPQTGTGEKLFF. This chain uses TRBV7-7 with TRBJ1-4; 7 bases align to TRBD1. Read data end 3 residues before the CDR3 end; the end is taken from the germline J gene. Germline V gives CDR1 SSHAT, CDR2 FNYEAQ (reference sequence). This CDR3 is 15 amino acids long. The V segment lost 5 bases and the J segment 8 bases; nucleotides outside the gene matches: 11.

On this clone: The read ends 3 residues shy of where the CDR3 ends; the end is completed using the germline J gene. The chain has TRBV18 and TRBJ2-3, with D uncertain. The CDR3 loop spans 14 amino acids. Germline CDR1 and CDR2: KGHSH and LQKENI. Incomplete CDR3 DNA: TGTGCCAGCTCATCCCGGGTCAATCAAGAGACG. Protein: CASSSRVNQET. The full CDR3 protein reads CASSSRVNQETQYF.

Regarding this clone: The CDR3 goes on 3 residues after the read ends, and that part is filled in from the germline J gene. The J gene is TRBJ1-2, the V gene TRBV5-4; D perhaps matches TRBD1 (6 bases). Germline V gene lookup returns CDR1 SGHNT and CDR2 YYREEE (reference sequence). The CDR3 has 15 amino acids. Trimming shortened V by 3 bases and J by 3 bases, and 15 bases separated the two germline ends. CDR3 DNA, as far as it was read: TGTGCCAGCAGCTATACAGGGAGAGTGGACTATGGC. The encoded protein is CASSYTGRVDYG. The CDR3 as a whole reads CASSYTGRVDYGYTF.

Comments on this clone: Coverage ceases 3 residues before the CDR3 finishes, and the germline J gene fills in the end. This chain joins TRBV29-1 and TRBJ1-2; D gene unclear. The V end lost 0 bases, the J end lost 6 bases, and 11 bases lay between the germline ends. The CDR3 is 13 amino acids. Germline V CDR1 and CDR2: SQVTM, ANQGSEA. The sequenced part of the CDR3 DNA is TGCAGCGTTGAAGATAGGGCCGGGGATGGC. Protein sequence: CSVEDRAGDG. The CDR3, in full, reads CSVEDRAGDGYTF.

A note on this clone: The sequenced fragment ends 3 residues before the CDR3 boundary, so the rest is inferred from the germline J gene. This rearrangement joins TRBV5-1 to TRBJ2-3; TRBD2 agrees at 12 bases. CDR3 size: 17 residues. Per the germline V gene, CDR1 is SGHRS and CDR2 is YFSETQ. This CDR3 is CASSPYSSGRAGETQYF. CDR3 DNA (partial): TGCGCCAGCAGCCCGTACTCTAGCGGGAGGGCCGGAGAGACG.

Remarks on this clone: The read finishes 3 residues shy of the CDR3 end, and the germline J gene is used to complete it. The chain is built from TRBV20-1 and TRBJ1-5; a weak D match, TRBD1 (5 bases). Germline V gene lookup returns CDR1 DFQATT and CDR2 SNEGSKA (reference sequence). Trimming took 1 base from V and 0 from J, leaving 10 bases between them. The CDR3 sequence is 15 residues long. The sequenced CDR3 bases are TGCAGTGCTAGAGGTCATGACAGTAGCAATCAGCCC. As protein: CSARGHDSSNQP. The full CDR3 reads CSARGHDSSNQPQHF.

In regard to this clone: The read falls 3 residues short of the CDR3 end, and the missing part is taken from the germline J gene. The chain uses TRBV2 and TRBJ1-4, with a weak D call TRBD1 (5 bases). Germline V lookup: CDR1 SNHLY, CDR2 FYNNEI. The CDR3 runs to 14 residues. V gave up 2 bases and J gave up 8 bases, with 12 bases separating them. This CDR3 reads CASSESKRGEKLFF. The part of the CDR3 DNA that was read is TGTGCCAGCAGTGAATCGAAGAGGGGAGAAAAA.

With respect to this clone: The CDR3 is cut off 3 residues early in the read; its end comes from the germline J gene. The V call is TRBV7-2, the J call TRBJ1-2, with D tentatively TRBD1 (5 bases). Germline-derived CDR1 and CDR2 are SGHTA and FQGNSA. The CDR3 totals 13 residues. CDR3 bases read: TGTGCCAGCAGCTTCTCGGGGGGTGATACC. Its protein product is CASSFSGGDT. The whole CDR3 reads CASSFSGGDTYTF.

Turning to this clone: The read gets to within 3 residues of the CDR3 end, and the germline J gene fills in the rest. The rearrangement uses TRBV2 and TRBJ2-7; no clear D gene. V shed 3 bases and J shed 5 bases, with 2 bases lying between them. CDR1 is SNHLY and CDR2 is FYNNEI in the germline V gene. There are 10 residues in the CDR3. The CDR3 loop is CASSDNEQYF. CDR3 DNA (partial): TGTGCCAGCAGTGACAACGAG.

CDR3 DNA (partial): TGCAGTGCCGGGACACCCTCCGAG. Its protein is CSAGTPSE. From start to end, the CDR3 is CSAGTPSEQYF. The V call is TRBV20-1, the J call TRBJ2-7; a weak D match, TRBD1 (6 bases). From the germline J gene comes the end of the CDR3, since the read stops 3 residues before it. Germline V gene lookup returns CDR1 DFQATT and CDR2 SNEGSKA (reference sequence). V lost 6 bases to trimming and J lost 6 bases, with 12 bases between them. This CDR3 comprises 11 residues.

On this clone: The read ends 3 residues early relative to the CDR3; the germline J gene fills the gap. This sequence joins TRBV19 and TRBJ1-1; TRBD1 is a possible D gene (5 bases). Germline V lookup: CDR1 LNHDA, CDR2 SQIVND (reference sequence). This CDR3 spans 11 amino acids. The V end lost 10 bases, the J end lost 4 bases, and 10 bases lay between the germline ends. CDR3 DNA (partial): TGTGCCACCCTTAGGGGCACTGAA. Translated: CATLRGTE. The whole CDR3 sequence is CATLRGTEAFF. The full variable domain, rest sourced from reference TRBV19 and TRBJ1-1, is DGGITQSPKYLFRKEGQNVTLSCEQNLNHDAMYWYRQDPGQGLRLIYYSQIVNDFQKGDIAEGYSVSREKKESFPLTVTSAQKNPTAFYLCATLRGTEAFFGQGTRLTVV.

CDR3 DNA, as far as it was read: TGCGCCAGCAGCTTAAGACAGGGGGCAGGCGGGGAG. Its translation: CASSLRQGAGGE. The CDR3 in its entirety is CASSLRQGAGGELFF. V usage is TRBV5-1 and J usage is TRBJ2-2; the match to TRBD1 covers 10 bases. The read finishes 3 residues shy of the CDR3 end, and the germline J gene is used to complete it. J gave up 7 bases and V 2 bases, and 5 bases lay outside the gene matches. Germline V gene sequence: CDR1 SGHRS, CDR2 YFSETQ. There are 15 residues in the CDR3.

Concerning this clone itself: The CDR3 end lies 3 residues beyond the end of the read and is filled in from the germline J gene. The V gene is TRBV5-1, the J gene TRBJ2-5; maybe TRBD1 (6 bases). Germline-derived CDR1 and CDR2 are SGHRS and YFSETQ. This CDR3 comprises 17 residues. The chain's CDR3 is CASSLLRGVGDTDTQYF. The DNA read from the CDR3 is TGCGCCAGCAGCTTGTTAAGAGGCGTAGGGGACACAGATACC.

Notes on this clone: The read stops 3 residues short of the end of the CDR3; the missing end is completed from the germline J gene. The rearrangement links TRBV29-1 to TRBJ2-5; D possibly corresponds to TRBD2 (7 bases). Germline loops: CDR1 SQVTM, CDR2 ANQGSEA. Between the trimmed V and J ends, which lost 2 bases and 1 base, there was a span of 14 bases. This CDR3 spans 15 amino acids. The CDR3 protein is CSVETLGGRQETQYF. The sequenced CDR3 bases are TGCAGCGTTGAAACCCTCGGGGGGCGCCAAGAGACC.

Details on this clone: The DNA ends 3 residues before the CDR3 does, and the rest of the CDR3 is filled in from the germline J gene. This chain connects TRBV10-2 to TRBJ1-1, with 7 bases fitting TRBD1. This CDR3 contains 12 residues. Germline CDR1 WSHSY, CDR2 SAAADI. The CDR3 spells CASSEKGAVAFF. The CDR3 DNA, read in part, is TGCGCCAGCAGTGAGAAGGGGGCGGTG.